This TCR beta chain comes out of a study of OX40 agonist ivuxolimab in advanced cancers. Study as a whole: Ivuxolimab, an antibody that agonizes OX40 (CD134), was administered to the patients.

Data came from immunoSEQ multiplex PCR; TCRdb stores just in-frame clones and leaves some out. Seen here are approximately 69,000 clones, just under 85% observed once, and the top ten hold under 6%. The CDR3 totals 15 residues. Germline V gives CDR1 SGDLS, CDR2 YYNGEE. With 4 bases clipped from V and 5 bases from J, the junction kept 7 bases outside the gene matches. Study-wide results and limits: Some of the lowest clonal expansion was seen in partial responders at 0.1-3.0 mg/kg.

Turning to this clone: Its antigen remains unidentified.

This receptor was taken from an adult with an advanced solid tumor such as melanoma, head and neck, liver or kidney cancer. This sample comprised CD4+ or CD8+ T cells sorted from blood, obtained in a trial of the OX40 agonist ivuxolimab. The chain uses TRBV9 and TRBJ2-5, with 11 nucleotides matching TRBD2. The DNA of the CDR3 is TGTGCCAGCAGCCTTACTAGCGGGAGTCTGGAGACCCAGTACTTC. Protein: CASSLTSGSLETQYF. The full variable domain, rest sourced from reference TRBV9 and TRBJ2-5, is DSGVTQTPKHLITATGQRVTLRCSPRSGDLSVYWYQQSLDQGLQFLIQYYNGEERAKGNILERFSAQQFPDLHSELNLSSLELGDSALYFCASSLTSGSLETQYFGPGTRLLVL.